These 28 T cell receptor beta chains were all obtained from the same sample, sequenced in a study of CD8+ T cells in alopecia areata. As to treatment: oral pan-JAK inhibitor, 5-10 mg twice daily. cDNA reverse transcribed from extracted RNA served as the sequencing template. Measured with immunoSEQ multiplex PCR; TCRdb has only the in-frame clones, and not every one. The sample lists 100,000 to 150,000 clones, approximately 60% occurring once. Sequencing was performed on CD4+ T cells sorted from blood, taken at week 4, from a patient treated with tofacitinib. The receptors were sampled from a human donor with alopecia areata.

This clone was detected only a few times. V is TRBV7-2 and J is TRBJ2-7; D not resolved. This CDR3 has 14 residues. Germline lookup yields CDR1 SGHTA and CDR2 FQGNSA. V was pared by 2 bases and J by 2 bases, with 10 bases between. The CDR3 DNA reads TGTGCCAGCAGCTTATTCGGGTCCACCTACGAGCAGTACTTC. It encodes CASSLFGSTYEQYF.

This clone was counted only a few times. The chain is built from TRBV4-3 and TRBJ2-7; possible D gene TRBD2, 5 bases. The CDR3 runs to 15 residues. CDR1 is LGHNA, CDR2 YSLEER, per germline. Trimming stripped 1 base from V and 5 bases from J, with 15 bases between. The CDR3 spells CASSQVSAAAHEQYF. Here the CDR3 DNA reads TGCGCCAGCAGCCAAGTCAGTGCAGCGGCCCACGAGCAGTACTTC.

This clone has only one observation. V usage is TRBV15 and J usage is TRBJ1-1, with a tentative D call TRBD1 (5 bases). V was shortened by 4 bases and J by 0 bases, with 12 bases between the two germline ends. The CDR3 consists of 15 residues. In germline, CDR1 is LNHNV, CDR2 YYDKDF (reference sequence). CDR3 coding DNA: TGTGCCACCAGCAATCCGGGGCTGGTGAACACTGAAGCTTTCTTT. It codes for CATSNPGLVNTEAFF.

This chain links TRBV29-1 with TRBJ1-2; TRBD1 is a possible D gene (6 bases). Trimming removed 5 bases at V and 0 bases at J, with 13 bases between. Germline CDR1 and CDR2: SQVTM and ANQGSEA. The CDR3 has 14 amino acids. The CDR3, as DNA: TGCAGCGTTCAGTCGGGGGGCTCTAACTATGGCTACACCTTC. Its translation is CSVQSGGSNYGYTF.

This clone has only a few counts. This chain connects TRBV29-1 to TRBJ2-1; 8 nucleotides match TRBD1. The V gene end was trimmed by 3 bases and the J gene end by 0 bases; junction bases not matched to a gene: 10. Germline-derived CDR1 and CDR2 are SQVTM and ANQGSEA. CDR3 length: 17 residues. The CDR3 DNA follows: TGCAGCGTTGACACTACCCAGACAGGGGTCTCCTACAATGAGCAGTTCTTC. Translation: CSVDTTQTGVSYNEQFF.

The V call is TRBV18, the J call TRBJ2-5; D not resolved. Germline V gene sequence: CDR1 KGHSH, CDR2 LQKENI. Trimming left V 2 bases short and J 5 bases short, with 6 bases between. The CDR3 consists of 12 residues. This CDR3 is CASSPLGETQYF. For the CDR3, the DNA is TGTGCCAGCTCACCATTGGGCGAGACCCAGTACTTC.

V usage is TRBV5-1 and J usage is TRBJ2-3; D unresolved. Germline V gives CDR1 SGHRS, CDR2 YFSETQ. V was cut by 4 bases and J by 0 bases, with 9 bases left in between. This CDR3 comprises 14 residues. The CDR3 nucleotides are TGCGCCAGCAGCGGACCCTTGAGCACAGATACGCAGTATTTT. This encodes CASSGPLSTDTQYF.

V usage is TRBV6-5 and J usage is TRBJ2-2, with D unresolved. V gave up 3 bases and J gave up 6 bases, with 2 bases separating them. CDR3 length: 11 amino acids. The V gene's germline CDR1 is MNHEY and CDR2 SVGAGI. This CDR3 is CASSYAGELFF. As DNA, the CDR3 is TGTGCCAGCAGTTATGCCGGGGAGCTGTTTTTT.

This chain links TRBV9 with TRBJ1-2; D is unclear. This CDR3 region has 12 residues. V dropped 0 bases and J dropped 2 bases, with 2 bases sitting between them. The V gene's germline CDR1 is SGDLS and CDR2 YYNGEE. The CDR3 sequence is CASSVGNYGYTF. CDR3 coding DNA: TGTGCCAGCAGCGTAGGGAACTATGGCTACACCTTC.

V usage is TRBV6-1 and J usage is TRBJ2-5; D call uncertain. In germline, CDR1 is MNHNS, CDR2 SASEGT. This CDR3 region has 11 residues. V lost 2 bases to trimming and J lost 13 bases, with 11 bases between them. CDR3 nucleotides: TGTGCCAGCAGTGAAATGGGGTTGGTGTACTTC. This codes for CASSEMGLVYF.

The J gene is TRBJ2-1, the V gene TRBV27; the D gene is possibly TRBD1 (6 bases). The germline CDR1 and CDR2 sequences are MNHEY and SMNVEV (reference sequence). V shed 5 bases and J shed 0 bases, with 14 bases lying between them. The CDR3 covers 16 residues. CDR3 loop: CASSVGALSSYNEQFF. CDR3 DNA sequence: TGTGCCAGCAGTGTGGGGGCGTTGAGCTCCTACAATGAGCAGTTCTTC.

The V gene is TRBV7-8, the J gene TRBJ2-1; D uncertain. V was pared by 0 bases and J by 5 bases, with 11 bases between. Germline CDR1 SGHVS, CDR2 FQNEAQ. This CDR3 region has 15 residues. The CDR3 reads CASSLATSYNNEQFF. CDR3 DNA: TGTGCCAGCAGCTTAGCGACCTCATACAACAATGAGCAGTTCTTC.

Of note for this clone: Its ends do not fully match the called genes, so a read error is possible. The V and J genes are TRBV11-1 and TRBJ2-1; D not certain. CDR1 is SGHAT, CDR2 FQDESV, per germline (reference sequence). This CDR3 has 11 amino acids. The CDR3 sequence is CASSSHNEQFF. The DNA for the CDR3 is TGTGCCAGCAGCTCCCACAATGAGCAGTTCTTC. Complete variable domain (other parts from reference TRBV11-1 and TRBJ2-1): EAEVAQSPRYKITEKSQAVAFWCDPISGHATLYWYRQILGQGPELLVQFQDESVVDDSQLPKDRFSAERLKGVDSTLKIQPAELGDSAMYLCASSSHNEQFFGPGTRLTVL.

The chain employs TRBV30 and TRBJ1-1; D might be TRBD1 (6 bases). V was cut by 4 bases and J by 8 bases, with 17 bases left in between. This CDR3 is 13 amino acids long. Germline CDR1 reads GTSNPN; CDR2 reads SVGIG (reference sequence). CDR3 DNA: TGTGCCTGGAATACAGGGCCTAGTCTGGAAGCTTTCTTT. It yields the protein CAWNTGPSLEAFF.

To note about this clone: Different DNA sequences within this sample yield the same CDR3. This rearrangement joins TRBV30 to TRBJ2-5; 8 bases align to TRBD1. CDR1 is GTSNPN, CDR2 SVGIG, per germline (reference sequence). Trimming at V came to 3 bases and at J to 4 bases, leaving 4 bases not matched to a gene. CDR3 length: 13 residues. CDR3 DNA: TGTGCCTGGAGCGAGGACAGGGTAGAGACCCAGTACTTC. It translates to CAWSEDRVETQYF.

V gene TRBV30 combines with J gene TRBJ2-3; no definite D call. Germline CDR1 is GTSNPN and CDR2 is SVGIG (reference sequence). With 1 base removed from V and 8 bases from J, the gap between germline ends came to 10 bases. This CDR3 is built from 12 residues. The CDR3 DNA follows: TGTGCCTGGAGTGGGCCACCCGGTACGCAGTATTTT. Protein sequence: CAWSGPPGTQYF.

This clone was seen a single time. V gene TRBV6-5 combines with J gene TRBJ2-5; 8 bases fit TRBD1. V was pared by 7 bases and J by 7 bases, with 14 bases of the junction left unmatched. The germline gives CDR1 MNHEY, CDR2 SVGAGI. The CDR3 runs 15 residues. In DNA, the CDR3 is TGTGCCAGCACCGCCGGGCAGGGGGCCGCGATGACCCAGTACTTC. This gives the protein CASTAGQGAAMTQYF.

The rearrangement links TRBV2 to TRBJ1-5; TRBD1 matches at 8 bases. After removal of 6 bases from V and 6 bases from J, the junction contained 4 bases not matched to a gene. Looked up from germline, CDR1 is SNHLY and CDR2 is FYNNEI. The CDR3 has 13 amino acids. As DNA, the CDR3 is TGTGCCAGCAGGAAGGACAGGGTTCAGCCCCAGCATTTT. This gives the protein CASRKDRVQPQHF.

The chain has TRBV6-6 and TRBJ2-3, with unresolved D. CDR3 length: 12 amino acids. Germline lookup yields CDR1 MNHNY and CDR2 SVGAGI (reference sequence). V was trimmed by 6 bases and J by 0 bases, leaving 4 bases between them. The DNA for the CDR3 is TGTGCCAGCAGCGGCAGCACAGATACGCAGTATTTT. Translated, it gives CASSGSTDTQYF.

The chain employs TRBV2 and TRBJ2-5; D uncertain. The germline V gene encodes CDR1 SNHLY and CDR2 FYNNEI. This CDR3 is built from 12 residues. V dropped 7 bases and J dropped 5 bases, with 11 bases sitting between them. The CDR3 protein is CASTPESETQYF. The CDR3 nucleotides read TGTGCCAGCACCCCAGAATCGGAGACCCAGTACTTC.

CDR3 sequence: CSVDGWDDTQYF. The CDR3 nucleotides are TGCAGCGTCGACGGGTGGGACGATACGCAGTATTTT. The chain carries TRBV29-1 and TRBJ2-3, with D tentatively TRBD1 or TRBD2 (5 bases each). Per the germline V gene, CDR1 is SQVTM and CDR2 is ANQGSEA. The germline V and J ends were trimmed by 6 bases and 6 bases, with 13 bases remaining between them. The CDR3 covers 12 residues.

In its sample, this clone was seen a few times. This sequence joins TRBV6-6 and TRBJ2-7, with 7 positions matching TRBD2. The germline V gene encodes CDR1 MNHNY and CDR2 SVGAGI (reference sequence). CDR3 length: 15 residues. V gave up 0 bases and J gave up 3 bases; unmatched junction bases: 5. CDR3 residues: CASSYSRPGGYEQYF. Written as DNA, the CDR3 is TGTGCCAGCAGTTACTCTCGTCCGGGGGGCTACGAGCAGTACTTC.

CDR3 in DNA: TGCAGCGTTGATTTAGGGGATTTCGGCATTCAGTACTTC. Protein: CSVDLGDFGIQYF. J is TRBJ2-4 and V is TRBV29-1, with D maybe TRBD1 (5 bases). Germline loops: CDR1 SQVTM, CDR2 ANQGSEA. Between the trimmed V and J ends, which lost 3 bases and 9 bases, there was a span of 15 bases. The CDR3 spans 13 residues.

There are a few counts of this clone. The chain couples TRBV10-3 to TRBJ1-4, with 7 bases lining up with TRBD1. From germline, CDR1 is ENHRY and CDR2 SYGVKD. Trimming at V came to 6 bases and at J to 4 bases, leaving 5 bases not matched to a gene. This CDR3 contains 14 residues. The CDR3 DNA follows: TGTGCCATCAGACCGACAGGGTTTAATGAAAAACTGTTTTTT. Encoded protein: CAIRPTGFNEKLFF.

The J gene is TRBJ1-5, the V gene TRBV4-1; 7 nucleotides line up with TRBD1. J was trimmed by 0 bases and V by 6 bases; bases with no gene match: 8. The CDR3 has 16 amino acids. CDR1 and CDR2 (germline): MGHRA, YSYEKL. In DNA, the CDR3 is TGCGCCAGCAGACAGGGGACAGTCTATAGCAATCAGCCCCAGCATTTT. The encoded protein is CASRQGTVYSNQPQHF.

This chain connects TRBV23-1 to TRBJ2-2; no reliable D call. TRBV23-1 is given ORF status, its function remaining uncertain. The germline V and J ends were trimmed by 10 bases and 3 bases, with 9 bases remaining between them. The CDR3 totals 12 residues. The CDR3 region is CANIMDTGELFF. The CDR3 region has the DNA TGCGCCAACATTATGGACACCGGGGAGCTGTTTTTT.

V and J are TRBV9 and TRBJ2-7, with D hard to call. CDR3 length: 13 residues. With 1 base removed from V and 7 bases from J, the gap between germline ends came to 12 bases. Germline assignment: CDR1 SGDLS and CDR2 YYNGEE. The CDR3 DNA sequence: TGTGCCAGCAGCGTAAACCCCTCGGGTGAGCAGTACTTC. Protein: CASSVNPSGEQYF.

The V gene is TRBV5-4, the J gene TRBJ2-5; D gene uncertain. The V gene lost 1 base and the J gene lost 5 bases, with 15 bases spanning the gap. The CDR3 covers 15 residues. CDR1 is SGHNT and CDR2 is YYREEE in the germline V gene (reference sequence). Here the CDR3 reads CASSLPIGQGETQYF. CDR3 nucleotide sequence: TGTGCCAGCAGCTTGCCTATCGGCCAAGGGGAGACCCAGTACTTC.